This T cell receptor (beta chain) was captured in a study of blood T cell repertoires in COVID-19. Study-wide context: Acute and convalescent COVID-19 specimens originated in the United States, Italy and Spain. Nucleic acid was either cDNA or gDNA, and it came from T cells, B-cell-depleted T cells, or PBMCs.

V shed 0 bases, J shed 4 bases, and the junction held 2 bases outside the gene matches. From germline, CDR1 is LGHNA and CDR2 YNFKEQ. CDR3 length equals 15 residues. This clone was seen a handful of times. Original analysis: How many nucleated cells were present was estimated from reference gene primer amplification. Using immunoSEQ multiplex PCR, the repertoire was profiled, and TCRdb retains in-frame clones only, with some absent. That table supplies the V and J calls and clone size; D and trimming were determined from the DNA. The table lists fewer than 50,000 clones, around nine tenths of them singletons.

V usage is TRBV4-2 and J usage is TRBJ1-3, with 8 nucleotides matching TRBD1. The specimen sequenced was peripheral blood. This receptor was identified in a man aged 55-75 years with COVID-19, enrolled during active disease. The CDR3: CASSQEDRAGNTIYF. The CDR3 DNA reads TGTGCCAGCAGCCAAGAGGACAGGGCAGGAAACACCATATATTTT.